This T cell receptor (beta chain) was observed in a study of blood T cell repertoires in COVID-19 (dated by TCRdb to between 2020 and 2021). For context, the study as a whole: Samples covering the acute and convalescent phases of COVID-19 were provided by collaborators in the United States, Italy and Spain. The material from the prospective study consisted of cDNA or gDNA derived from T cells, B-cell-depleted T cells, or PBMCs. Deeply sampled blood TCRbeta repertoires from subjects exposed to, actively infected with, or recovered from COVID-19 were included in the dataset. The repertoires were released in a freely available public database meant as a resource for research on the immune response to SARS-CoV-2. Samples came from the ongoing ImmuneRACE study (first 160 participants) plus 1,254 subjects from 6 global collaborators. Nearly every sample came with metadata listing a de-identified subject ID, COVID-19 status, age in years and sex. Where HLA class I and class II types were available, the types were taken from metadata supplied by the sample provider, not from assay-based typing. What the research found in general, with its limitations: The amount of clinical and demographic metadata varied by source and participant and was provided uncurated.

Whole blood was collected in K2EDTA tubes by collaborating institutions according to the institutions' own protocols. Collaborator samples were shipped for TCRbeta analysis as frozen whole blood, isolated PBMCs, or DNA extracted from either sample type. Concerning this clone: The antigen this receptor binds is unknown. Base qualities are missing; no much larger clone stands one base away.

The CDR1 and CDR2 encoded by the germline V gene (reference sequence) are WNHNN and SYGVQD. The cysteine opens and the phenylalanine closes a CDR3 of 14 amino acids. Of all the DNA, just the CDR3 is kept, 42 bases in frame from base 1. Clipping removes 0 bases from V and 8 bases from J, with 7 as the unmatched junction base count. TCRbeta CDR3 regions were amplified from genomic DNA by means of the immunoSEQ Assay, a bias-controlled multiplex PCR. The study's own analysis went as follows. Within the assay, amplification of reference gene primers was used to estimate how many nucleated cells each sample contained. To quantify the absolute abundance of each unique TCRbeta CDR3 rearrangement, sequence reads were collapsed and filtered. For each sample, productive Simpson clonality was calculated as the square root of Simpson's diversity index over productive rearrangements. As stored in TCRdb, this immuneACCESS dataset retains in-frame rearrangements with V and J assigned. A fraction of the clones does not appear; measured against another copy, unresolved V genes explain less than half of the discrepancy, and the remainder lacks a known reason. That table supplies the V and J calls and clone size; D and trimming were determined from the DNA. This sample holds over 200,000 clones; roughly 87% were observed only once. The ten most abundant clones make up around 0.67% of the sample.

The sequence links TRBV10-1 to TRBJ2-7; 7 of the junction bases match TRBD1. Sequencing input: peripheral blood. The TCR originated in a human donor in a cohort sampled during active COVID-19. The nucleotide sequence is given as TGCGCCAGCAGTGAGTCGCCGAGGGGGCTACAGCAGTACTTC. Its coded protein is CASSESPRGLQQYF.